Listed below are T cell receptor beta chains from one sample, sequenced in a study of T cells in Graves' hyperthyroidism and ophthalmopathy. TCRdb processed the multiplex PCR reads anew with MiXCR; each CDR3 protein has one entry. Among about 690,000 distinct CDR3 sequences listed, 15% to 20% were seen once. Sequencing was carried out using blood. These receptors originate from a man in his fifties with Graves' hyperthyroidism. CDR3s include the opening cysteine and the closing phenylalanine or tryptophan. A D gene is named only where the DNA matches it firmly. Only some rows state a clone size, as once, few, many or a class for expanded clones.

TRBV6-4	few	TRBJ2-1	.	TGTGCCAGCAGTTACGAGAAAGTTTACAATGAGCAGTTCTTC	CASSYEKVYNEQFF
TRBV5-6	.	TRBJ2-3	TRBD1	TGTGCCAGCAGCGTGGACAGGGGGCATGCAGATACGCAGTATTTT	CASSVDRGHADTQYF
TRBV11-2	many	TRBJ1-1	.	TGTGCCAGCAGCTGGGGTCGGCTGTTAAAGCCTATGAACACTGAAGCTTTCTTT	CASSWGRLLKPMNTEAFF
TRBV18	.	TRBJ2-1	.	TGTGCCAGCTCACCAATGGACGGGGGCAACAATGAGCAGTTCTTC	CASSPMDGGNNEQFF
TRBV3-1	many	TRBJ2-7	.	TGTGCCAGCAGCCACGGACTCTACGAGCAGTACTTC	CASSHGLYEQYF
TRBV19	.	TRBJ1-2	.	TGTGCCAGTACGACAGACCTCTATGGCTACACCTTC	CASTTDLYGYTF
TRBV4-2	.	TRBJ1-1	.	TGTGCCAGCAGGTACATCACGGGTGGCAAGAGGAACACTGAAGCTTTCTTT	CASRYITGGKRNTEAFF
TRBV28	many	TRBJ2-1	TRBD2	TGTGCCAGCAGTTTAGTTTCAGCGGGACCGTCTTACGATGAGCAGTTCTTC	CASSLVSAGPSYDEQFF
TRBV20-1	.	TRBJ2-7	TRBD2	TGCAGTGCTAGGGGACTAGGATCCTACGAGCAGTACTTC	CSARGLGSYEQYF
TRBV2	.	TRBJ2-7	.	TGTGCCAGCAAAGGATCGACCGACTCCTACGAGCAGTACTTC	CASKGSTDSYEQYF
TRBV20-1	few	TRBJ2-1	TRBD2	TGCAGTGCCATCACCGGGCAGCGGGACTCCTACAATGAGCAGTTCTTC	CSAITGQRDSYNEQFF
TRBV19	.	TRBJ2-1	.	TGTGCCAGTAGTATAGATCTGGCCGAGGGCTCCTACAATGAGCAGTTCTTC	CASSIDLAEGSYNEQFF
TRBV6-1	.	TRBJ1-5	TRBD1	TGTGCCAGCAGTTCCGGACAGGGGCCTTATAGCAATCAGCCCCAGCATTTT	CASSSGQGPYSNQPQHF
TRBV6-1	.	TRBJ2-7	TRBD2	TGTGCCAGCAGAAGACTAGCGCGAAGCTCCTACGAGCAGTACTTC	CASRRLARSSYEQYF
TRBV3-1	many	TRBJ2-1	.	TGTGCCAGCAGCCAATCGCGACGCCCCGAGCAGTTCTTC	CASSQSRRPEQFF
TRBV2	once	TRBJ2-7	.	TGTGCCAGCAGTGAACGGGGAACTAGCCGAGGCCCCTACGAGCAGTACTTC	CASSERGTSRGPYEQYF
TRBV28	few	TRBJ2-1	.	TGTGCCAGCAGTCCCTGGGATGAGCAGTTCTTC	CASSPWDEQFF
TRBV10-3	few	TRBJ2-3	TRBD2	TGTGCCATCAATAATTATGGGACTAGCGAAAGCACAGATACGCAGTATTTT	CAINNYGTSESTDTQYF
TRBV12-5	once	TRBJ2-3	TRBD2	TGTGCTAGTGGTTTGGCCTCCGGGACTAGCTCTGATACGCAGTATTTT	CASGLASGTSSDTQYF
TRBV28	many	TRBJ1-6	.	TGTGCCAGCAGTTTATTTGGGGATTCACCCCTCCACTTT	CASSLFGDSPLHF
TRBV7-2	few	TRBJ1-3	.	TGTGCCAGCAGCTTCGACAGCTTCTCTGGAAACACCATATATTTT	CASSFDSFSGNTIYF
TRBV6-5	few	TRBJ2-7	.	TGTGCCAGCAGTTACGGTCAGGGGCTAACCGAGCAGTACTTC	CASSYGQGLTEQYF
TRBV19	many	TRBJ2-7	.	TGTGCCAGTAGTATAGATCTATCGCCGGACAGCTCCTACGAGCAGTACTTC	CASSIDLSPDSSYEQYF
TRBV3-1	many	TRBJ1-2	.	TGTGCCAGCAGCCAAGAAAACAGGGAAGGCTATGGCTACACCTTC	CASSQENREGYGYTF
TRBV18	many	TRBJ2-7	TRBD2	TGTGCCAGCTCAAACCAGGGAGGGAGCGCCGAGCAGTACTTC	CASSNQGGSAEQYF
TRBV29-1	.	TRBJ1-2	TRBD1	TGCAGCGTTGAAGATCGGGGGACAGGGAAGACCTATGGCTACACCTTC	CSVEDRGTGKTYGYTF
TRBV5-5	many	TRBJ2-7	.	TGTGCCAGCAGCCTGCCCAGGGACTACGAGCAGTACTTC	CASSLPRDYEQYF
TRBV2	many	TRBJ2-1	.	TGTGCCAGCAGTGATACCTGGAACCCGAGGAATGAGCAGTTCTTC	CASSDTWNPRNEQFF
TRBV20-1	few	TRBJ1-5	.	TGCAGTGCTAGGGGCCGGTCAGGCAATCAGCCCCAGCATTTT	CSARGRSGNQPQHF
TRBV19	.	TRBJ2-1	TRBD2	TGTGCCACCGGCTCCGCGGGAGCTGCCTACAATGAGCAGTTCTTC	CATGSAGAAYNEQFF
TRBV11-2	.	TRBJ2-3	.	TGTGCCAGCAGCCTACATAAAACCGGGACTCGCACAGATACGCAGTATTTT	CASSLHKTGTRTDTQYF
TRBV20-1	many	TRBJ2-1	.	TGCAGTGCTAGAGGGCGCTACCGGGAACATGAGCAGTTCTTC	CSARGRYREHEQFF
TRBV6-1	.	TRBJ2-2	TRBD1	TGTGCCAGCAGTTATCGGGAGACAGGGGGCTTAATTACCGGGGAGCTGTTTTTT	CASSYRETGGLITGELFF
TRBV27	few	TRBJ2-7	TRBD2	TGTGCCAGCAGCACAACGGTCGGGGCGGGGGGCTCCTACGAGCAGTACTTC	CASSTTVGAGGSYEQYF
TRBV10-3	.	TRBJ2-1	.	TGTGCCATCTCGAGAGGCCTGGGGGATGAGCAGTTCTTC	CAISRGLGDEQFF
TRBV28	.	TRBJ1-1	.	TGTGCCATCACATTTCGGACGAAGAACACTGAAGCTTTCTTT	CAITFRTKNTEAFF
TRBV9	few	TRBJ2-1	.	TGTGCCAGCAGCGGAGCTACCAGTAATGAGCAGTTCTTC	CASSGATSNEQFF
TRBV5-6	.	TRBJ2-1	.	TGTGCCAGCAGCTTGTGGAGCTCCTACAATGAGCAGTTCTTC	CASSLWSSYNEQFF
TRBV6-5	.	TRBJ1-1	.	TGTGCCAGCAGTTCGACCGGGACACTCGGAACTGAAGCTTTCTTT	CASSSTGTLGTEAFF